This TCR beta chain was sequenced during a study of spatial heterogeneity in lung cancer. Across the whole study: Alpha-chain sequences were consistently detected in smaller numbers than beta-chain sequences. In the raw reads, each unique TCR and UMI combination was present more than ten times on average.

Study-level results: In blood, ubiquitous expanded tumor TCRs appeared more at resection than follow-up.

The germline gives CDR1 DFQATT, CDR2 SNEGSKA (reference sequence). The V gene lost 0 bases and the J gene lost 6 bases, with 17 bases spanning the gap. CDR3 length equals 15 residues. This clonotype was detected ten times or more. What it recognizes is unknown. TCRdb itself ran the 5' RACE reads through MiXCR, one entry per CDR3 protein. The data show about 11,000 distinct CDR3 sequences, approximately 3.7% seen once. Sample time point: sample taken at primary tumor resection. Tumor, nontumor lung or frozen PBMC supplied whole RNA, sequenced without sorting. This sequence was found in a female donor with early-stage non-small cell lung cancer. The sequences come from PBMCs, collected at surgery. The gene calls are TRBV20-1 and TRBJ2-5; no firm D call. CDR3 bases: TGCAGTGCTAGAGAGGCATCTCGAGTTGGGAAGACCCAGTACTTC. This translates into CSAREASRVGKTQYF.